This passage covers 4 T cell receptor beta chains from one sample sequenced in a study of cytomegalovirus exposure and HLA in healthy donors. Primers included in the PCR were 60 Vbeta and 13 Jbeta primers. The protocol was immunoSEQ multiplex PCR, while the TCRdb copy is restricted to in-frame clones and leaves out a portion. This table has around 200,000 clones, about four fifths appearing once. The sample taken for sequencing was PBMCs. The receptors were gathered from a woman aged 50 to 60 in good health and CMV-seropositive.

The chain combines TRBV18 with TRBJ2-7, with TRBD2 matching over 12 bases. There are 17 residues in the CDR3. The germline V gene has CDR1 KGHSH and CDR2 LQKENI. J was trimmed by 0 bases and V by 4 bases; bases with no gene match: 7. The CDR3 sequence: CASSLRLAGDSSYEQYF. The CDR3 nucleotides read TGTGCCAGCTCACTAAGACTAGCGGGGGACAGCTCCTACGAGCAGTACTTC.

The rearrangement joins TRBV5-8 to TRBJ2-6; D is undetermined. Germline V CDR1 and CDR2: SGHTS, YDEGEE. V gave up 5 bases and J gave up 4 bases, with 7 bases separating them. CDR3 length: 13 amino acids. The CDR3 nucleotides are TGTGCCAGCAGGTACACAGGGGCCAACGTCCTGACTTTC. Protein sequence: CASRYTGANVLTF. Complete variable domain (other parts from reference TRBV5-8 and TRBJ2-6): EAGVTQSPTHLIKTRGQQATLRCSPISGHTSVYWYQQALGLGLQFLLWYDEGEERNRGNFPPRFSGRQFPNYSSELNVNALELEDSALYLCASRYTGANVLTFGAGSRLTVL.

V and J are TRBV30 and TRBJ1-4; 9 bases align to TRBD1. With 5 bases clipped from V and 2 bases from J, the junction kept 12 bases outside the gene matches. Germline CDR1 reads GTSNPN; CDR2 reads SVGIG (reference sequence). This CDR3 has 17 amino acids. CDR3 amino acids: CAWAPGQGGWTNEKLFF. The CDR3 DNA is TGTGCCTGGGCCCCGGGACAGGGAGGGTGGACTAATGAAAAACTGTTTTTT.

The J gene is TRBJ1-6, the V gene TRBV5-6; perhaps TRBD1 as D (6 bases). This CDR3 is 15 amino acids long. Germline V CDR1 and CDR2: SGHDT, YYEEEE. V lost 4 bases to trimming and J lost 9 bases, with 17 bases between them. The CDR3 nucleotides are TGTGCCAGCAGCCTCGGACAGAGAAGGAGTTCACCCCTCCACTTT. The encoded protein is CASSLGQRRSSPLHF.